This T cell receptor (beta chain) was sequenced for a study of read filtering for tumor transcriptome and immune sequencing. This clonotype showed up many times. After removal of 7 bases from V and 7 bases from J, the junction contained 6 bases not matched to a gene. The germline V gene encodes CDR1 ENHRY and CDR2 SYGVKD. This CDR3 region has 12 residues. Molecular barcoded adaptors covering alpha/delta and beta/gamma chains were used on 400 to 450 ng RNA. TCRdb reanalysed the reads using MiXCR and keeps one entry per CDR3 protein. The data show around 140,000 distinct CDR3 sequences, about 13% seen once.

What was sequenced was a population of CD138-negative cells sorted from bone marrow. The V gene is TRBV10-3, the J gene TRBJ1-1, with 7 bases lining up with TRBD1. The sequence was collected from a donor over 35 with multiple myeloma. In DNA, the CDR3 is TGTGCCATCATGACAGGGTCGGATGAAGCTTTCTTT. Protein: CAIMTGSDEAFF.